This is a list of T cell receptor beta chains from one sample in a study of neurological immune-mediated disorders. TCRdb reprocessed the 5' RACE reads via MiXCR and lists one record per CDR3 protein. The repertoire has about 60,000 distinct CDR3 sequences, around 3.9% of them found once; the top ten carry around 1.5%. Source material: PBMCs. Receptors were obtained from a man aged 25-40 years with multiple sclerosis. Each CDR3 is given without its conserved first and last residue. A row's size may be missing; if present it is once, few, many or a size class.

>NA|TRBJ1-5|TRBV2
ASIAHLNQPQH
>many|TRBJ2-2|TRBV6-5
ASSPPGQENTGELF
>many|TRBJ2-1|TRBV7-9
ASANLWTGSYNEQF
>many|TRBJ1-2|TRBV9
ASSVGDSRIGYT
>many|TRBJ1-4|TRBV3-1
ASSQVEGEKLF
>few|TRBJ2-7|TRBV19
ASSIQESSYEQY
>NA|TRBJ1-6|TRBV20-1
SATPTGLNSPLN
>many|TRBJ1-5|TRBV12-3/TRBV12-4
ASTSGGGSNQPQH
>many|TRBJ1-1|TRBV5-8
ASSGKPGQNTEAF
>few|TRBJ1-1|TRBV18
ASSPPAGSQMNTEAF
>many|TRBJ1-1|TRBV20-1
SARDPRGDEGGVAEAF
>many|TRBJ2-5|TRBV7-9
ATEQGSRETQY
>many|TRBJ1-2|TRBV9
ASSVSRGGGYT
>many|TRBJ1-5|TRBV7-2
ASSLGDRGLGQPQH
>many|TRBJ1-6|TRBV7-8
ASSLAQGVNSPLH
>many|TRBJ1-2|TRBV7-6
ASSQGTGANYGYT
>many|TRBJ1-2|TRBV11-2
ASSSGGGGGYGYT
>once|TRBJ1-1|TRBV7-3
ASSPRTSKDTEAF
>many|TRBJ2-2|TRBV20-1
SAAGAGGELF
>many|TRBJ2-7|TRBV5-6
ASSPGTGGEQY
>many|TRBJ2-7|TRBV27
ASSLSNPGEQY
>many|TRBJ2-1|TRBV30
AWSGGVGGNEQF
>many|TRBJ2-1|TRBV27
ASSLATWDEQF
>many|TRBJ2-1|TRBV4-1
ASSQVVGSYNEQF
>many|TRBJ2-3|TRBV6-5
ASSYSGLAGVWQY